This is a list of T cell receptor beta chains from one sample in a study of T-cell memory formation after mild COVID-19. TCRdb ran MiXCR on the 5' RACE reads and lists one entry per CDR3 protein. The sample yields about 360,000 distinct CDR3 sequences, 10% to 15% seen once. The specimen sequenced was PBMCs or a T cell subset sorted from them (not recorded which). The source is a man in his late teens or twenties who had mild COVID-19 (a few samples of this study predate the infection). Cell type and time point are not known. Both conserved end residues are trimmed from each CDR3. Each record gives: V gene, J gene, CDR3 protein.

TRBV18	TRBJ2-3	ASSPTSGDTQY
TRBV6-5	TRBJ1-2	ASSFTGWDGYT
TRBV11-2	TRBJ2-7	ASSLVVGREQY
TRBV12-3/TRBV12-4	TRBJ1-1	ASSFRVSEAF
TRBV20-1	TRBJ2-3	SARSLAGFTDTQY
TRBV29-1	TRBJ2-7	SVAGGESKIYEQY
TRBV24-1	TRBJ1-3	ATSDSQGPGNTIY
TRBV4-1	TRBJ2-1	ASRKLAGVTNEQF
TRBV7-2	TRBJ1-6	ASSPLHNSPLH
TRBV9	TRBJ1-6	ASSPKKIFWGNSPLH
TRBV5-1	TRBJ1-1	ASGYTEAF
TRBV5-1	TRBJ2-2	ASSRSGGYTGELF
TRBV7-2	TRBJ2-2	SSSLVSGGIGELF
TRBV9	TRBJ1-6	ASGTGGSPLH
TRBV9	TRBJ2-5	ASSVSGEETQY
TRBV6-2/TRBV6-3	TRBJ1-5	ASRRGRLQINQPQH
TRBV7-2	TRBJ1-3	ASTETVLSGNTIY
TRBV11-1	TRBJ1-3	ASSLSGDGNTIY
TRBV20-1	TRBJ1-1	SAPRRNTEAF
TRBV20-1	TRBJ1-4	SASGDAATNEKLF
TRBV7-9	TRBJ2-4	ASSLEGQLAKNIQY
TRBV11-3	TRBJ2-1	ASSFHKRGGQKNEQF
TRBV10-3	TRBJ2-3	AISVSPGTSGSSTDTQY
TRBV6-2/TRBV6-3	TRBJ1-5	ASSYVGDQPQH
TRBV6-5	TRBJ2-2	ASSYLGSNTGELF
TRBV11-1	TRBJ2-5	ASSRSGTGQETQY
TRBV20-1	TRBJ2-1	SAREERGVNYNEQF
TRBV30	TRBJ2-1	AWSRLAGGLRNEQF
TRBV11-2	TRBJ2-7	ASSSAGVYEQY
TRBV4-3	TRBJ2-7	ASSQFSGGAYEQY
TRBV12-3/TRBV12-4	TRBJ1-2	ASSWGDNHGYT
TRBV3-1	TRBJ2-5	ASSQRGGAFD
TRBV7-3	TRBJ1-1	ASTLTGATEAF
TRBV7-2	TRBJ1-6	ASSPQLYNSPLH
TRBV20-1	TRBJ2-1	SASPGTPQGDEQF
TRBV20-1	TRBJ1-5	SAGIQPQH
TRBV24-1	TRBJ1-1	ATSDSGKNTEAF
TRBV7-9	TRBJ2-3	ASTGVGSTDTQY
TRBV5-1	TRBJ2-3	ASSLRGSWRSTDTQY
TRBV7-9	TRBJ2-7	ASSSTGSAYEQY
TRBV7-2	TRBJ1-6	ASSILSYNSPLH
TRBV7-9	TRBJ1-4	ASSLGGEDEKLF
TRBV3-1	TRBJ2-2	ASSQFVRSSTGELF
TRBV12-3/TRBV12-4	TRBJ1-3	ASSPMGGNTIY
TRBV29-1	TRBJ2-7	SVGRGSHEQY
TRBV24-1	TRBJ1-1	ATSDSLGAATEAF
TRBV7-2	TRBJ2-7	ASSSTSGRDEQY
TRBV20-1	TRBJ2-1	SARIRDYNEQF
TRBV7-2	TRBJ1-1	ASSKRALLNTEAF
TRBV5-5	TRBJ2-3	ASSPNAGTPLSTDTQY
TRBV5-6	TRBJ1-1	ASSLYQLATEAF
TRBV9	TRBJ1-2	ASSATGAINYGYT
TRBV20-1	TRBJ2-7	SARALEDFPEQY
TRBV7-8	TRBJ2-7	ATATWREQY
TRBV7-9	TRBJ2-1	ASSAPLAEQF
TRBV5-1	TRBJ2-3	ASSLVSGGYTQY
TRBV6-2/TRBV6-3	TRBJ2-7	ASRLGSGASYEQY